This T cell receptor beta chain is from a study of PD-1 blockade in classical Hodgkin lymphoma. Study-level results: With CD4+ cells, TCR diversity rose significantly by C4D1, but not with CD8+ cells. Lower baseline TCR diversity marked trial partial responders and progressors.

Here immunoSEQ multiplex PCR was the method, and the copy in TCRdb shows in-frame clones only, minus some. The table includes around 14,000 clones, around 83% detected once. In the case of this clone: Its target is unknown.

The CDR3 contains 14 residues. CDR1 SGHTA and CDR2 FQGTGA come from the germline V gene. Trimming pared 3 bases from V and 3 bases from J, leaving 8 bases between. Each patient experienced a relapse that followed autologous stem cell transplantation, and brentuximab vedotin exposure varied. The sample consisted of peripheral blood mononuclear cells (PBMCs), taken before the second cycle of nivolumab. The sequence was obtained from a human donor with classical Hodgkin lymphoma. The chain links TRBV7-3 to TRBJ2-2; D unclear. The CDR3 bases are TGTGCCAGCAGCTTGGGCCAAGACACCGGGGAGCTGTTTTTT. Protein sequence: CASSLGQDTGELFF.